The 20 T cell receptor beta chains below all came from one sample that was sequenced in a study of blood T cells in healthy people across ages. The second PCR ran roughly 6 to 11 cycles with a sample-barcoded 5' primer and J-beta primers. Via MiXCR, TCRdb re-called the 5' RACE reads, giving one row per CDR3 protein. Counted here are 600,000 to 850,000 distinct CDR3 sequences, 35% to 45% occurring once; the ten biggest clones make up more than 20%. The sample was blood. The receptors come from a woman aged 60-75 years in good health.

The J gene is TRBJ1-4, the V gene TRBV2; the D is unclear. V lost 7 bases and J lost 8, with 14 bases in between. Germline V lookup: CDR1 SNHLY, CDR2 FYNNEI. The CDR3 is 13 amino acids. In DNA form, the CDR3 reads TGTGCCAGCAAAATCGAATTAGGGGAAAAACTGTTTTTT. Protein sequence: CASKIELGEKLFF. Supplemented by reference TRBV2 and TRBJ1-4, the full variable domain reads EPEVTQTPSHQVTQMGQEVILRCVPISNHLYFYWYRQILGQKVEFLVSFYNNEISEKSEIFDDQFSVERPDGSNFTLKIRSTKLEDSAMYFCASKIELGEKLFFGSGTQLSVL.

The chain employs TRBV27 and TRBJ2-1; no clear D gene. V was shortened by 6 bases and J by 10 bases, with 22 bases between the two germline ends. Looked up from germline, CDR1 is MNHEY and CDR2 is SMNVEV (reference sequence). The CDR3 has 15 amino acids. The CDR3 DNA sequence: TGTGCCAGCAGATCAAACGGAGTTCGTGCCTACGAGCAGTTCTTC. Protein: CASRSNGVRAYEQFF.

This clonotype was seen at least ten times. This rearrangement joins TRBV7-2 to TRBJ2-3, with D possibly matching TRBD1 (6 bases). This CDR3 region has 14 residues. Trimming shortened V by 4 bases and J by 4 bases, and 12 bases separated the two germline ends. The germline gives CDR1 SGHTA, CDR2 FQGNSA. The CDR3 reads CASSYSRGSDTQYF. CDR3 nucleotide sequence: TGTGCCAGCAGCTACAGCAGGGGTTCAGATACGCAGTATTTT. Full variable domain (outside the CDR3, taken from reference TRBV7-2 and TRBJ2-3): GAGVSQSPSNKVTEKGKDVELRCDPISGHTALYWYRQSLGQGLEFLIYFQGNSAPDKSGLPSDRFSAERTGGSVSTLTIQRTQQEDSAVYLCASSYSRGSDTQYFGPGTRLTVL.

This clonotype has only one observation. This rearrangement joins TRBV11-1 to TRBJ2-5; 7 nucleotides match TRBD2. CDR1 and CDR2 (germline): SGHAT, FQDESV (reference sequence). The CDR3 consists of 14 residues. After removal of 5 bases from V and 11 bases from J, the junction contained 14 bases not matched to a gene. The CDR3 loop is CASSVRDYYNEQYF. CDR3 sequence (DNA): TGTGCCAGCAGCGTCCGGGACTACTACAATGAGCAGTACTTC.

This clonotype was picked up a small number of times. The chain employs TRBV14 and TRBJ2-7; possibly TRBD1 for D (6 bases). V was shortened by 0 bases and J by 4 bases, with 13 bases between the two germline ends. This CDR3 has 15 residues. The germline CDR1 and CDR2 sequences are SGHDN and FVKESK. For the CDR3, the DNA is TGTGCCAGCAGCCAAGATGGTACAGGGTTGTACGAGCAGTACTTC. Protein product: CASSQDGTGLYEQYF.

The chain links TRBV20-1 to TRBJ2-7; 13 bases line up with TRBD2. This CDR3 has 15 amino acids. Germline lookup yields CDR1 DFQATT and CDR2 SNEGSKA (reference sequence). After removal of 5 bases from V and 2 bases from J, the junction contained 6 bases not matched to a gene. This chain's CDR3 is CSAPPGLAGPYEQYF. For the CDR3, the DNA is TGCAGTGCTCCGCCGGGACTAGCGGGACCCTACGAGCAGTACTTC.

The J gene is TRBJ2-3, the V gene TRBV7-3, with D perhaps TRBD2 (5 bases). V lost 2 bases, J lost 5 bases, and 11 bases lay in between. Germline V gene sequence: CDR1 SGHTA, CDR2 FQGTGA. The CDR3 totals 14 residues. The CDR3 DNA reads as TGTGCCAGCAGCTTAGGGATTCGGGAAGATACGCAGTATTTT. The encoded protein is CASSLGIREDTQYF. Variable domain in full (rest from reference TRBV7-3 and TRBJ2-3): GAGVSQTPSNKVTEKGKYVELRCDPISGHTALYWYRQSLGQGPEFLIYFQGTGAADDSGLPNDRFFAVRPEGSVSTLKIQRTERGDSAVYLCASSLGIREDTQYFGPGTRLTVL.

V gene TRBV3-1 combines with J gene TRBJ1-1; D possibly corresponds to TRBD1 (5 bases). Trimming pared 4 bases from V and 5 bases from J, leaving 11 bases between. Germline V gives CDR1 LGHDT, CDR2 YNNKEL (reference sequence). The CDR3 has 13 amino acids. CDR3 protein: CASSPLWGTEAFF. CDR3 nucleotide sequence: TGTGCCAGCAGCCCTTTGTGGGGGACTGAAGCTTTCTTT. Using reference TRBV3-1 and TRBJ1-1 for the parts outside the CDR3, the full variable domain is DTAVSQTPKYLVTQMGNDKSIKCEQNLGHDTMYWYKQDSKKFLKIMFSYNNKELIINETVPNRFSPKSPDKAHLNLHINSLELGDSAVYFCASSPLWGTEAFFGQGTRLTVV.

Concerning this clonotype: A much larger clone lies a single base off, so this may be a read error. As DNA, the CDR3 is TGTGCCAGCAGCTCCTTCGGGGCCTCAGGGACCCAGTACTTC. As protein: CASSSFGASGTQYF. V gene TRBV7-2 combines with J gene TRBJ2-5, with D possibly called TRBD1 or TRBD2 (5 bases each). Per the germline V gene, CDR1 is SGHTA and CDR2 is FQGNSA. The CDR3 has 14 residues. V was shortened by 4 bases and J by 7 bases, with 16 bases between the two germline ends.

The DNA for the CDR3 is TGTGCCAGCAGCGAAGTTAGTGTGGGACCCACAGATACGCAGTATTTT. This gives the protein CASSEVSVGPTDTQYF. The gene calls are TRBV7-2 and TRBJ2-3; either TRBD1 or TRBD2 may fit D (5 bases each). This CDR3 is built from 16 residues. In germline, CDR1 is SGHTA, CDR2 FQGNSA. V lost 5 bases to trimming and J lost 2 bases, with 17 bases between them.

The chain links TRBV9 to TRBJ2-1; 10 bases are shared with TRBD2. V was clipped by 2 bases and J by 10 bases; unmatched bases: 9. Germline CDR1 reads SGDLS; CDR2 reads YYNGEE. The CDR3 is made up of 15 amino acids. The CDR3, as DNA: TGTGCCAGCAGCGTCCTAGCGGGAGTCCCCTACGAGCAGTTCTTC. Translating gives CASSVLAGVPYEQFF.

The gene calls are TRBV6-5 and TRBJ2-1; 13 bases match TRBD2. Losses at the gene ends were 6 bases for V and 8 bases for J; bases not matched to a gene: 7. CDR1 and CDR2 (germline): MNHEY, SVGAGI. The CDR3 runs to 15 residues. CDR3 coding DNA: TGTGCCAGCAGCCTGGGGGGACTAGCGGGGCATGAGCAGTTCTTC. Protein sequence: CASSLGGLAGHEQFF.

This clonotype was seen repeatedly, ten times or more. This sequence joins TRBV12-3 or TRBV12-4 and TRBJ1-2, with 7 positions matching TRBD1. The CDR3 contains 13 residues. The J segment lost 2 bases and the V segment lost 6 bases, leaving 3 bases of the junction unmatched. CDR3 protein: CASSPDRNYGYTF. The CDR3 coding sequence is TGTGCCAGCAGCCCGGACAGGAACTATGGCTACACCTTC.

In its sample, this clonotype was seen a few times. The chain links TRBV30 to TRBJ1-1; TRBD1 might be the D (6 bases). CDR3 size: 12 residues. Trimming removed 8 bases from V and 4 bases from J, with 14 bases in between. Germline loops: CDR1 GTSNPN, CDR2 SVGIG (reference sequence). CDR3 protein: CAGGAGFTEAFF. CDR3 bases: TGTGCCGGGGGCGCAGGGTTCACTGAAGCTTTCTTT.

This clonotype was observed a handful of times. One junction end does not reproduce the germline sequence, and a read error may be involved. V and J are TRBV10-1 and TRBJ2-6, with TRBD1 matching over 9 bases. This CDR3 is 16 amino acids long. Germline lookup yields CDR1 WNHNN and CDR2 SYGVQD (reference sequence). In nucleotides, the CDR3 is TGCGCCAGCAGTGAAGGGACAGGGTCTGGGGCCAACGTCCCGACTTTC. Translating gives CASSEGTGSGANVPTF.

In DNA form, the CDR3 reads TGCGCCAGCAGCTTGATGGAGAACGAGCAGTACTTC. Translation gives CASSLMENEQYF. This chain joins TRBV5-1 and TRBJ2-7; D call uncertain. Per germline, CDR1 SGHRS and CDR2 YFSETQ. V was cut by 1 base and J by 5 bases, with 7 bases left in between. The CDR3 loop spans 12 amino acids.

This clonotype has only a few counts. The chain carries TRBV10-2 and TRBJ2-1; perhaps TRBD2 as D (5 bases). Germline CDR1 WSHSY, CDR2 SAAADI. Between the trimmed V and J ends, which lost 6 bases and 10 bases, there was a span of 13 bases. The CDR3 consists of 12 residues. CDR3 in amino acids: CASSQDLLEQFF. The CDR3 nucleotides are TGCGCCAGCAGCCAGGACTTGTTGGAGCAGTTCTTC.

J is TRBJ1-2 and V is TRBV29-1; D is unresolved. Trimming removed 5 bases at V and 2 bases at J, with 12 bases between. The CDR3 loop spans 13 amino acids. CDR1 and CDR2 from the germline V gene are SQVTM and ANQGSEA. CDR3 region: CSVLKSGNYGYTF. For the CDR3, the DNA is TGCAGCGTTCTTAAGAGCGGGAACTATGGCTACACCTTC.

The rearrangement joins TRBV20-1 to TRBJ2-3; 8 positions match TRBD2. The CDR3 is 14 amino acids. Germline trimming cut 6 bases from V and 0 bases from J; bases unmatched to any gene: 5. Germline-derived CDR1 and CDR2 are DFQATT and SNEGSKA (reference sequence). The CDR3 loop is CSAGGGSSTDTQYF. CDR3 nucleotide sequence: TGCAGTGCAGGCGGGGGGTCTAGCACAGATACGCAGTATTTT.

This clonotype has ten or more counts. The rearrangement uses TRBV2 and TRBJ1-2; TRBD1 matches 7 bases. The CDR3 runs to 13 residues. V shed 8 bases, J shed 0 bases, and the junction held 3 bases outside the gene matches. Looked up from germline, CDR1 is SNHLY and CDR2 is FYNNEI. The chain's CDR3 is CASRDSTNYGYTF. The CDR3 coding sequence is TGTGCCAGCCGGGACAGCACTAACTATGGCTACACCTTC.